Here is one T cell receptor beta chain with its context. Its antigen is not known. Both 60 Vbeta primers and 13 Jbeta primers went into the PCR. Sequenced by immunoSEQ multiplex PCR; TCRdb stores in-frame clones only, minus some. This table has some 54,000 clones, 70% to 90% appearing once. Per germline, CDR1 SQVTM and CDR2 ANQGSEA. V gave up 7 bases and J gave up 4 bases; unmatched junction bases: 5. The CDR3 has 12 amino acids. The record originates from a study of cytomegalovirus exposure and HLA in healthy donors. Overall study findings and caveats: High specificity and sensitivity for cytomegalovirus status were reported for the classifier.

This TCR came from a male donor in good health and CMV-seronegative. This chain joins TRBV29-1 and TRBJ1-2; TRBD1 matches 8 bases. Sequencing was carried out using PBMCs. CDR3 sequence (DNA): TGCAGCGCCGGGACAGGAGGCTATGGCTACACCTTC. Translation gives CSAGTGGYGYTF.